The rows below give T cell receptor beta chains drawn from one sample of a study of blood T cell repertoires in COVID-19. Only in-frame clones appear in the TCRdb table, and some are missing; sequencing was by immunoSEQ multiplex PCR. The top ten hold roughly 0.8% of the sample, which has roughly 250,000 clones, approximately 90% seen once. The material sequenced was peripheral blood. All receptors come from a man in his thirties or forties with acute or convalescent COVID-19. The CDR3 runs from the conserved cysteine through the conserved F or W. The order of the fields is D gene, clone size, V gene, J gene, CDR3 protein, CDR3 DNA. The D gene is left open where the match is weak. A row's size may be missing; if present it is once, few, many or a size class.

>TRBD1|once|TRBV7-2|TRBJ2-3
CASSLGRGQGVTDTQYF
TGTGCCAGCAGCTTAGGGCGGGGACAGGGGGTTACAGATACGCAGTATTTT
>-|-|TRBV21-1|TRBJ1-1
CASSKDRVLNTEAFF
TGTGCCAGCAGCAAAGACAGGGTTCTAAACACTGAAGCTTTCTTT
>TRBD2|-|TRBV30|TRBJ2-1
CAWTLTGGRDNEQFF
TGTGCCTGGACCCTAACGGGGGGGAGGGACAATGAGCAGTTCTTC
>TRBD1|-|TRBV6-5|TRBJ1-5
CASRTGDNQPQHF
TGTGCCAGCAGGACAGGGGACAATCAGCCCCAGCATTTT
>-|-|TRBV5-6|TRBJ1-2
CASSLAFWGDGYTF
TGTGCCAGCAGCTTGGCCTTCTGGGGGGATGGCTACACCTTC
>-|-|TRBV27|TRBJ1-1
CATAPRQVGNTEAFF
TGTGCCACCGCCCCCCGACAGGTCGGGAACACTGAAGCTTTCTTT
>-|once|TRBV7-8|TRBJ1-2
CASSLAVRNYGYTF
TGTGCCAGCAGCTTAGCGGTCAGAAACTATGGCTACACCTTC
>-|few|TRBV6-2/TRBV6-3|TRBJ1-2
CASSSDGSAGYTF
TGTGCCAGCAGCAGCGACGGTTCTGCAGGCTACACCTTC
>TRBD1|once|TRBV2|TRBJ1-4
CASSGQGPETELFF
TGTGCCAGCAGTGGACAGGGCCCCGAGACAGAACTGTTTTTT
>TRBD2|-|TRBV5-1|TRBJ2-3
CASASGERGTQYF
TGCGCCAGCGCTAGCGGGGAAAGGGGTACGCAGTATTTT